The table lists the clone carrying this T cell receptor beta chain with a few counts. This table comes from immunoSEQ multiplex PCR, and its TCRdb copy is limited to in-frame clones, with some not included. The profile shows about 41,000 clones, around two thirds of them singletons. Documented time point: cycle 4 day 1 (C4D1), after more than five weeks of nivolumab. Every single patient, without exception, relapsed after autologous stem cell transplantation, and brentuximab vedotin exposure varied. The data stem from a study of PD-1 blockade in classical Hodgkin lymphoma. The CDR3 sequence is 15 residues long. Germline lookup yields CDR1 MDHEN and CDR2 SYDVKM. The J segment lost 2 bases and the V segment lost 2 bases, leaving 5 bases of the junction unmatched.

V is TRBV28 and J is TRBJ1-2; 7 bases agree with TRBD1. Material: peripheral blood mononuclear cells (PBMCs), obtained before the fourth cycle of nivolumab. The clonotype comes from a human donor with classical Hodgkin lymphoma. CDR3 bases: TGTGCCAGCAGTTTAATGGCAGGGGGAAACTATGGCTACACCTTC. It codes for CASSLMAGGNYGYTF.